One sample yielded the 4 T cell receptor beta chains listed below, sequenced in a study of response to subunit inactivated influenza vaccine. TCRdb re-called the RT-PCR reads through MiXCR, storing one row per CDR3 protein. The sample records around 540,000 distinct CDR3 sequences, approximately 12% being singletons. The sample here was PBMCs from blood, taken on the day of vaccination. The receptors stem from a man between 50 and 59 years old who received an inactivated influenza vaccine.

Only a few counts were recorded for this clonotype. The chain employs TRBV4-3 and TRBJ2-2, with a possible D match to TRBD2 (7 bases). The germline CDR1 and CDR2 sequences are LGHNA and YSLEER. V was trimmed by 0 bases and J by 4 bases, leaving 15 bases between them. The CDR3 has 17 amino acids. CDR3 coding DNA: TGCGCCAGCAGCCAAGAGGGAGGGGGAAGAGTCACCGGGGAGCTGTTTTTT. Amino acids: CASSQEGGGRVTGELFF.

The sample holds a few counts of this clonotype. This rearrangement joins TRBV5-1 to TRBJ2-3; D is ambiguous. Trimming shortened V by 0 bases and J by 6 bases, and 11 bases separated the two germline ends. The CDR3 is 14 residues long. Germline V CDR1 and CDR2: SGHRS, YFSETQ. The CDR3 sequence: CASSLVSTQDTQYF. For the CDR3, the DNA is TGCGCCAGCAGCTTGGTATCCACCCAGGATACGCAGTATTTT.

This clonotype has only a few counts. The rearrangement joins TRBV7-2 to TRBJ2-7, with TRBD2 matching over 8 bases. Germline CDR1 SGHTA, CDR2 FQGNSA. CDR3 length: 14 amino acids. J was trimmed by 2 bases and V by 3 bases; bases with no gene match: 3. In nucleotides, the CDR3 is TGTGCCAGCAGCTTTCCGGGACTAGCCTACGAGCAGTACTTC. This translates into CASSFPGLAYEQYF.

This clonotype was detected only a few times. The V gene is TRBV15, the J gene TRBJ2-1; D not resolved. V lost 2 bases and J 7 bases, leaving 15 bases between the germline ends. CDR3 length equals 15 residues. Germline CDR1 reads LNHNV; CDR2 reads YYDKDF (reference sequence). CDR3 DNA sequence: TGTGCCACCAGCAGACCCCAATCGGGCCGTAATGAGCAGTTCTTC. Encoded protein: CATSRPQSGRNEQFF.